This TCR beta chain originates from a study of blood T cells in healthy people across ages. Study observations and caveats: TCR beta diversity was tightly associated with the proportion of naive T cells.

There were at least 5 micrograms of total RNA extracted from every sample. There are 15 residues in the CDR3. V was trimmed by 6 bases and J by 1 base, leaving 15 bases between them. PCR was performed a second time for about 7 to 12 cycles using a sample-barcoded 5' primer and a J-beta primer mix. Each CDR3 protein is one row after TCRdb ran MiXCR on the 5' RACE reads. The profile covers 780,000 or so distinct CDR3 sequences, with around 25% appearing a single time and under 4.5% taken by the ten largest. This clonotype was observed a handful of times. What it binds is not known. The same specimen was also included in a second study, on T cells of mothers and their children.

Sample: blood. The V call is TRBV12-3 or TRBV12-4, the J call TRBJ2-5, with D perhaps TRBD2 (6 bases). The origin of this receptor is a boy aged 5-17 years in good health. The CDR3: CASSPQEGPQETQYF. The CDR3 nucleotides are TGTGCCAGCAGCCCCCAGGAGGGGCCCCAAGAGACCCAGTACTTC.